These 23 T cell receptor beta chains came from one sample sequenced in a study of T cell repertoires in cytomegalovirus infection. TCRdb passed the reads through MiXCR, listing each CDR3 protein once. Among some 480,000 distinct CDR3 sequences listed, about 33% were seen once. No cognate antigen is known for these TCRs. This material consisted of cultured PBMCs, taken from culture after CMV antigen stimulation. Every receptor here comes from a human donor in good health (CMV status not recorded). Some clones in this sample may be carry-over from other donors' samples.

This clonotype was observed a few times. CDR3 amino acids: CASSFTFVNTEAFF. CDR3 DNA sequence: TGTGCCAGCAGTTTTACCTTCGTGAACACTGAAGCTTTCTTT. This sequence joins TRBV27 and TRBJ1-1; D ambiguous. Germline CDR1 MNHEY, CDR2 SMNVEV (reference sequence). The CDR3 is made up of 14 amino acids. V lost 3 bases and J lost 0, with 8 bases in between.

The sample holds a few counts of this clonotype. This chain joins TRBV4-2 and TRBJ1-4, with 7 bases fitting TRBD1. V dropped 0 bases and J dropped 4; count of bases not matched to a gene: 14. The CDR3 has 19 amino acids. Germline V lookup: CDR1 LGHNA, CDR2 YNFKEQ. DNA for the CDR3: TGTGCCAGCAGCCAAGACGGGGGAGGGGGCCTCGGCGGTAATGAAAAACTGTTTTTT. Its protein product is CASSQDGGGGLGGNEKLFF.

Ten or more counts support this clonotype. The V gene is TRBV6-1, the J gene TRBJ2-5; D remains ambiguous. Germline CDR1 reads MNHNS; CDR2 reads SASEGT. V was clipped by 0 bases and J by 1 base, with 9 bases between them. This CDR3 spans 15 amino acids. The CDR3 sequence is CASSEAPGPQETQYF. Written as DNA, the CDR3 is TGTGCCAGCAGTGAAGCGCCAGGCCCCCAAGAGACCCAGTACTTC.

The rearrangement joins TRBV5-6 to TRBJ1-6; no clear D. The V end lost 4 bases, the J end lost 10 bases, and 18 bases lay between the germline ends. The CDR3 contains 15 residues. Germline V gives CDR1 SGHDT, CDR2 YYEEEE. The DNA of the CDR3 is TGTGCCAGCAGCCCTCCTATACGGGGAAGCTCACCCCTCCACTTT. As protein: CASSPPIRGSSPLHF.

The V gene is TRBV11-2, the J gene TRBJ2-2, with D unclear. The length of the CDR3 is 12 residues. V was clipped by 8 bases and J by 4 bases, with 8 bases between them. From germline, CDR1 is SGHAT and CDR2 FQNNGV. The CDR3 spells CASLRGTGELFF. The CDR3 DNA is TGTGCCAGCCTGAGAGGCACCGGGGAGCTGTTTTTT.

About this clonotype: One junction end disagrees with the germline gene, perhaps due to a read error. The gene calls are TRBV4-1 and TRBJ1-1; no definite D call. CDR1 and CDR2 (germline): MGHRA, YSYEKL. The CDR3 length is 17 residues. The CDR3 bases are TGTGCCAGCAGCCAAGATCGGGTCTTTGGGAAAGTCACTGAAGCTTTCTTT. This codes for CASSQDRVFGKVTEAFF.

This clonotype was recorded a few times. This chain links TRBV24-1 with TRBJ2-1; TRBD2 matches 8 bases. Germline loops: CDR1 KGHDR, CDR2 SFDVKD. The junction had 7 bases not matched to a gene; V was cut back by 3 bases and J by 4 bases. This CDR3 has 16 residues. The CDR3 region has the DNA TGTGCCACCAGTGATAGGTCTAGCGGGCCATACAATGAGCAGTTCTTC. Translated, it gives CATSDRSSGPYNEQFF.

This chain links TRBV11-3 with TRBJ1-1; maybe TRBD1 (6 bases). V gave up 5 bases and J gave up 6 bases, with 16 bases separating them. CDR1 SGHNT and CDR2 YENEEA come from the germline V gene. The CDR3 is made up of 14 amino acids. The CDR3 here is CASSADRTLPEAFF. In DNA, the CDR3 is TGTGCCAGCAGCGCCGACAGGACGCTGCCTGAAGCTTTCTTT.

This rearrangement joins TRBV5-1 to TRBJ2-1; D is possibly TRBD1 (6 bases). Trimming pared 3 bases from V and 5 bases from J, leaving 21 bases between. Germline assignment: CDR1 SGHRS and CDR2 YFSETQ. The CDR3 totals 17 residues. This CDR3 is CASSSPVSRGGHNEQFF. Written as DNA, the CDR3 is TGCGCCAGCAGCTCACCCGTCTCTCGAGGGGGACACAATGAGCAGTTCTTC.

This sequence joins TRBV6-2 or TRBV6-3 and TRBJ1-1; TRBD1 is a possible D gene (6 bases). This CDR3 comprises 13 residues. Trimming pared 5 bases from V and 4 bases from J, leaving 11 bases between. Per the germline V gene, CDR1 is MNHEY and CDR2 is SVGEGT. CDR3 nucleotides: TGTGCCAGCAGTAACACAGGGACCACTGAAGCTTTCTTT. It is translated as CASSNTGTTEAFF.

This clonotype was observed a handful of times. V and J are TRBV5-1 and TRBJ2-1; 8 nucleotides agree with TRBD2. Germline V gene lookup returns CDR1 SGHRS and CDR2 YFSETQ. The CDR3 has 15 residues. Germline trimming cut 2 bases from V and 7 bases from J; bases unmatched to any gene: 8. This CDR3 reads CASSFESGSRNEQFF. As DNA, the CDR3 is TGCGCCAGCAGCTTTGAGAGCGGGAGTCGGAATGAGCAGTTCTTC.

DNA for the CDR3: TGCAGCGTTGCGGACGTGGAGGGAACTGAAGCTTTCTTT. As protein: CSVADVEGTEAFF. The chain is built from TRBV29-1 and TRBJ1-1; D gene unclear. The CDR3 consists of 13 residues. The germline CDR1 and CDR2 sequences are SQVTM and ANQGSEA. V was pared by 4 bases and J by 5 bases, with 14 bases between.

This clonotype appeared a few times. V and J are TRBV7-2 and TRBJ2-6; D is perhaps TRBD1 or TRBD2 (5 bases each). Germline-derived CDR1 and CDR2 are SGHTA and FQGNSA. The CDR3 sequence is 16 residues long. V dropped 0 bases and J dropped 2 bases, with 8 bases sitting between them. The CDR3 sequence is CASSLAGTTGANVLTF. The CDR3 DNA reads as TGTGCCAGCAGCTTAGCGGGGACGACTGGGGCCAACGTCCTGACTTTC.

The chain is built from TRBV12-3 or TRBV12-4 and TRBJ2-3; TRBD2 aligns across 9 bases. The trim removed 8 bases at V and 2 bases at J, leaving 8 bases unmatched. The CDR3 runs to 15 residues. The CDR3 DNA sequence: TGTGCCAGCCTTGCGCCGGGACTAGCCACAGATACGCAGTATTTT. As protein: CASLAPGLATDTQYF.

This clonotype was seen at least ten times. The chain carries TRBV7-2 and TRBJ1-3; D is ambiguous. With 2 bases removed from V and 0 bases from J, the gap between germline ends came to 8 bases. The CDR3 contains 15 residues. The germline V gene has CDR1 SGHTA and CDR2 FQGNSA. CDR3 amino acids: CASSLYTDSGNTIYF. The CDR3 coding sequence is TGTGCCAGCAGCTTATATACGGACTCTGGAAACACCATATATTTT.

The sample holds many counts of this clonotype. The chain combines TRBV7-2 with TRBJ2-7; D is possibly TRBD2 (5 bases). Trimming stripped 2 bases from V and 2 bases from J, with 13 bases between. CDR1 and CDR2 from the germline V gene are SGHTA and FQGNSA. The length of the CDR3 is 15 residues. For the CDR3, the DNA is TGTGCCAGCAGCTTATACTCGGACTGGACCTACGAGCAGTACTTC. Protein product: CASSLYSDWTYEQYF.

This clonotype was seen a few times. The chain has TRBV6-6 and TRBJ1-5; D may be TRBD1 (5 bases). CDR3 size: 18 residues. The V gene's germline CDR1 is MNHNY and CDR2 SVGAGI (reference sequence). The V gene lost 0 bases and the J gene lost 0 bases, with 15 bases spanning the gap. Written as DNA, the CDR3 is TGTGCCAGCAGTTACTCGACTGGGCGGGGGGATAGCAATCAGCCCCAGCATTTT. Amino acid sequence: CASSYSTGRGDSNQPQHF.

This clonotype was picked up a small number of times. The CDR3 nucleotides are TGTGCCAGCAGCCTCGAGGGGACAGGGAGGGGTACAGATACGCAGTATTTT. Translation gives CASSLEGTGRGTDTQYF. This chain links TRBV4-2 with TRBJ2-3; 9 bases match TRBD1. V was pared by 4 bases and J by 3 bases, with 11 bases of the junction left unmatched. Germline CDR1 reads LGHNA; CDR2 reads YNFKEQ. The CDR3 totals 17 residues.

This rearrangement joins TRBV12-3 or TRBV12-4 to TRBJ2-5; 15 bases align to TRBD2. The V gene end was trimmed by 5 bases and the J gene end by 5 bases; junction bases not matched to a gene: 9. This CDR3 comprises 17 residues. CDR3 sequence (DNA): TGTGCCAGCAGTCCCGGACTAGCGGGAGGGCCTGTGGAGACCCAGTACTTC. The encoded protein is CASSPGLAGGPVETQYF.

In this sample, this clonotype turned up many times. The V and J genes are TRBV7-2 and TRBJ2-1; 8 bases agree with TRBD1. Germline CDR1 and CDR2: SGHTA and FQGNSA. Germline trimming cut 6 bases from V and 6 bases from J; bases unmatched to any gene: 7. The CDR3 spans 14 residues. The chain's CDR3 is CASRRQGFVNEQFF. CDR3 nucleotide sequence: TGTGCCAGCAGGCGACAGGGGTTTGTCAATGAGCAGTTCTTC.

This rearrangement joins TRBV19 to TRBJ1-1; TRBD1 matches 7 bases. The V segment lost 4 bases and the J segment 1 base; nucleotides outside the gene matches: 6. Germline CDR1 LNHDA, CDR2 SQIVND (reference sequence). The CDR3 has 15 amino acids. CDR3 protein: CASSSSGQPNTEAFF. The CDR3 DNA follows: TGTGCCAGTAGTAGCTCGGGACAGCCGAACACTGAAGCTTTCTTT. Using reference TRBV19 and TRBJ1-1 for the parts outside the CDR3, the full variable domain is DGGITQSPKYLFRKEGQNVTLSCEQNLNHDAMYWYRQDPGQGLRLIYYSQIVNDFQKGDIAEGYSVSREKKESFPLTVTSAQKNPTAFYLCASSSSGQPNTEAFFGQGTRLTVV.

This clonotype came up once. The chain has TRBV11-2 and TRBJ2-1, with 9 bases identical to TRBD2. This CDR3 is built from 14 residues. Germline assignment: CDR1 SGHAT and CDR2 FQNNGV. J lost 8 bases, V lost 6 bases, and 8 bases had no gene match. The CDR3 protein is CASRFSGSTHEQFF. CDR3 nucleotides: TGTGCCAGCAGGTTTAGCGGGAGTACCCATGAGCAGTTCTTC. Drawing the rest from reference TRBV11-2 and TRBJ2-1, the complete variable domain is EAGVAQSPRYKIIEKRQSVAFWCNPISGHATLYWYQQILGQGPKLLIQFQNNGVVDDSQLPKDRFSAERLKGVDSTLKIQPAKLEDSAVYLCASRFSGSTHEQFFGPGTRLTVL.

This sequence joins TRBV6-2 or TRBV6-3 and TRBJ2-7; D unresolved. The CDR3 is 15 residues long. Germline-derived CDR1 and CDR2 are MNHEY and SVGEGT. V lost 0 bases and J lost 2, with 11 bases in between. The CDR3 sequence is CASSYSRRPPYEQYV. In DNA form, the CDR3 reads TGTGCCAGCAGTTACTCGAGGCGGCCCCCCTACGAGCAGTACGTC.